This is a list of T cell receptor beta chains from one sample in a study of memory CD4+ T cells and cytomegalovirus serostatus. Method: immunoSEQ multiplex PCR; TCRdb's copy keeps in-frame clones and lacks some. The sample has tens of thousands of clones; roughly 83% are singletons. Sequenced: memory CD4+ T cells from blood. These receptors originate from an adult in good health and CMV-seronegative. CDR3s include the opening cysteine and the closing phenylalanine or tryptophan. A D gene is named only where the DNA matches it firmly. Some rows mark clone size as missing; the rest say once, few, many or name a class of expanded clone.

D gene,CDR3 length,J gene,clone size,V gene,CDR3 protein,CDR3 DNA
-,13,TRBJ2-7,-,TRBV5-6,CASSLYGSYEQYF,TGTGCCAGCAGCTTGTATGGATCCTACGAGCAGTACTTC
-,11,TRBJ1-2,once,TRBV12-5,CASGFTYGYTF,TGTGCTAGTGGTTTCACCTATGGCTACACCTTC
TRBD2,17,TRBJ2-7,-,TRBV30,CAWSLSRTSGRTYEQYF,TGTGCCTGGAGTCTCTCTCGGACTAGCGGGAGGACCTACGAGCAGTACTTC
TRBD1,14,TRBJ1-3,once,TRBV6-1,CASSHGQGRNTIYF,TGTGCCAGCTCCCACGGACAGGGTCGAAACACCATATATTTT
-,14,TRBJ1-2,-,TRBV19,CASSIDRGRYGYTF,TGTGCCAGTAGTATAGATCGGGGCAGATATGGCTACACCTTC
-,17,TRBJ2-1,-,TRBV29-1,CSVDTSGTVISYNEQFF,TGCAGCGTCGATACATCCGGGACGGTTATTTCCTACAATGAGCAGTTCTTC
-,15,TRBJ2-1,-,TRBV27,CASSFSPSERDEQFF,TGTGCCAGCAGTTTTTCCCCCTCGGAGCGCGATGAGCAGTTCTTC
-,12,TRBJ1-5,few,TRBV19,CASSLGSQPQHF,TGTGCCAGTAGTCTCGGGAGCCAGCCCCAGCATTTT
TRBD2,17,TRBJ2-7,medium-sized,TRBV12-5,CASGLPKAGGVYYEQYF,TGTGCTAGTGGTTTGCCCAAGGCGGGGGGGGTTTACTACGAGCAGTACTTC
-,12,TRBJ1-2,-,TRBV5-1,CASREGNYGYTF,TGCGCCAGCAGAGAGGGGAACTATGGCTACACCTTC
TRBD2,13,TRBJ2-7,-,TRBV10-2,CATRLAGTYEQYF,TGCGCCACCAGACTAGCGGGAACATACGAGCAGTACTTC
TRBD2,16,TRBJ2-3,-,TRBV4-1,CASRRPGTSGSDTQYF,TGCGCCAGCAGGCGACCTGGGACTAGCGGGAGTGATACGCAGTATTTT
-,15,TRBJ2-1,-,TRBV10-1,CASSEGGSRYNEQFF,TGCGCCAGCAGTGAGGGGGGGAGCCGCTACAATGAGCAGTTCTTC
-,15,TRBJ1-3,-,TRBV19,CASKELTDSGNTIYF,TGTGCCAGTAAGGAACTGACAGACTCTGGAAACACCATATATTTT
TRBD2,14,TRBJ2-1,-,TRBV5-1,CASGTSGPYNEQFF,TGCGCCAGCGGAACTAGCGGTCCCTACAATGAGCAGTTCTTC
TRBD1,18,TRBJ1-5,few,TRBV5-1,CASSLAPVGTGNNQPQHF,TGCGCCAGCAGCTTGGCCCCGGTGGGGACAGGGAACAATCAGCCCCAGCATTTT
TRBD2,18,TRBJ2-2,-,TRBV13,CASSFPGLAGENTGELFF,TGTGCCAGCAGCTTCCCGGGACTAGCGGGAGAGAACACCGGGGAGCTGTTTTTT
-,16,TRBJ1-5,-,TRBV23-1,CASSQLRGRSNQPQHF,TGCGCCAGCAGTCAATTAAGGGGTCGTAGCAATCAGCCCCAGCATTTT
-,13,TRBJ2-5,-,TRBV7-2,CASSPSYQETQYF,TGTGCCAGCAGCCCCTCGTACCAAGAGACCCAGTACTTC
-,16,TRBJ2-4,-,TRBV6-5,CASSYSAGSAKNIQYF,TGTGCCAGCAGTTACTCAGCGGGCTCGGCCAAAAACATTCAGTACTTC
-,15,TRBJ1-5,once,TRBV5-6,CASSVRGLSYQPQHF,TGTGCCAGCAGCGTTCGCGGGTTAAGTTATCAGCCCCAGCATTTT
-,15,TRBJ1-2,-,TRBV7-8,CASSLRSARDYGYTF,TGTGCCAGCAGCTTAAGGTCGGCGAGGGACTATGGCTACACCTTC
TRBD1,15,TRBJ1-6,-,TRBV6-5,CASSPPGQPNSPLHF,TGTGCCAGCAGTCCCCCGGGACAGCCTAATTCACCCCTCCACTTT
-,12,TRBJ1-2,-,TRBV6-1,CASSWLSYGYTF,TGTGCCAGCAGTTGGCTCAGCTATGGCTACACCTTC
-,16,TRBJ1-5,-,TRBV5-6,CASSGTGTKSDQPQHF,TGTGCCAGCAGCGGTACAGGGACCAAGAGCGATCAGCCCCAGCATTTT
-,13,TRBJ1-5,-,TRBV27,CASRGGDSQPQHF,TGTGCCAGCAGGGGAGGGGACTCGCAGCCCCAGCATTTT
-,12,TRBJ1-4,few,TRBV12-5,CASGLMGEKLFF,TGTGCTAGTGGTTTGATGGGGGAAAAACTGTTTTTT
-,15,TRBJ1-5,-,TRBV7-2,CASSATREEFQPQHF,TGTGCCAGCAGCGCAACGAGAGAGGAATTCCAGCCCCAGCATTTT
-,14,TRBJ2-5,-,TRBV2,CASSEEGVMETQYF,TGTGCCAGCAGTGAGGAGGGGGTTATGGAGACCCAGTACTTC
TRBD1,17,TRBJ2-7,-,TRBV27,CASSCHQGTVTSYEQYF,TGTGCCAGCAGTTGCCATCAGGGGACAGTTACCTCCTACGAGCAGTACTTC
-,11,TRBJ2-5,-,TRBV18,CASSPGETQYF,TGTGCCAGCTCACCCGGGGAGACCCAGTACTTC
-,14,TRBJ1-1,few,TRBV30,CAWTKSGGNTEAFF,TGTGCCTGGACTAAGTCGGGCGGGAACACTGAAGCTTTCTTT
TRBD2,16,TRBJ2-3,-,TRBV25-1,CASGPSGTTKTHTQYF,TGTGCCAGCGGCCCCTCTGGGACTACCAAGACGCATACGCAGTATTTT
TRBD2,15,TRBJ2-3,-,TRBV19,CASSNLAGSTDTQYF,TGTGCCAGTAGTAACCTAGCGGGCAGCACAGATACGCAGTATTTT
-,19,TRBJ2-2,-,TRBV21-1,CASSKVERGTGGYTGELFF,TGTGCCAGCAGCAAAGTCGAAAGGGGGACAGGGGGATACACCGGGGAGCTGTTTTTT
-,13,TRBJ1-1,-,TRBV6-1,CASSARQNTEAFF,TGTGCCAGCAGTGCCCGGCAAAACACTGAAGCTTTCTTT
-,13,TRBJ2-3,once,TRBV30,CAWSRVRGDTQYF,TGTGCCTGGAGTAGGGTTAGGGGGGATACGCAGTATTTT
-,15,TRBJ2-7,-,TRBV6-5,CASSQDLRMGYEQYF,TGTGCCAGCAGTCAGGACCTTCGAATGGGATACGAGCAGTACTTC
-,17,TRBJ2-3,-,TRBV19,CASSIWGTGLSTDTQYF,TGTGCCAGTAGTATTTGGGGAACAGGGCTTAGCACAGATACGCAGTATTTT
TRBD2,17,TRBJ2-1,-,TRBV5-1,CASSLETASGRNGEQFF,TGCGCCAGCAGCTTGGAAACGGCTAGCGGGAGAAACGGGGAGCAGTTCTTC
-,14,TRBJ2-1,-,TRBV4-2,CASSQDLQGREQFF,TGTGCCAGCAGCCAAGATCTCCAGGGAAGAGAGCAGTTCTTC
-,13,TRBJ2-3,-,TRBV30,CAWSGQGLDTQYF,TGTGCCTGGAGTGGCCAGGGGCTCGATACGCAGTATTTT
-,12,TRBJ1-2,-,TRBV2,CASNGDRGGYTF,TGTGCCAGCAACGGGGACCGGGGGGGCTACACCTTC
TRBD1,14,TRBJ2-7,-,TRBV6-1,CASRPGQGAKEQYF,TGTGCCAGCAGGCCGGGACAGGGGGCGAAAGAGCAGTACTTC
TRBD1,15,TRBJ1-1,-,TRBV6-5,CASSYDPDRGTEAFF,TGTGCCAGCAGTTACGATCCGGACAGGGGTACTGAAGCTTTCTTT
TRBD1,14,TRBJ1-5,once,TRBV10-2,CASSELTGYQPQHF,TGCGCCAGCAGTGAGTTGACAGGGTATCAGCCCCAGCATTTT
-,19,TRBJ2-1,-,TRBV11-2,CASKSLRSRASAPYNEQFF,TGTGCCAGCAAAAGCTTAAGGTCGCGGGCGTCAGCCCCCTACAATGAGCAGTTCTTC
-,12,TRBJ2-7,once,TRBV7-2,CASSLGTYEQYF,TGTGCCAGCAGCTTAGGGACCTACGAGCAGTACTTC
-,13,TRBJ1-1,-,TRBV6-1,CASSTGPVTEAFF,TGTGCCAGCAGTACAGGGCCTGTGACTGAAGCTTTCTTT
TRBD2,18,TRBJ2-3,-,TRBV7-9,CASSFSSGGAPGTDTQYF,TGTGCCAGCAGCTTCAGTAGCGGGGGAGCTCCTGGCACAGATACGCAGTATTTT
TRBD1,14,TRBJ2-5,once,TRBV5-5,CASSPTGRGETQYF,TGTGCCAGCAGCCCGACAGGGAGAGGAGAGACCCAGTACTTC